This T cell receptor (beta chain) was sequenced in a study of shared clonotypes between healthy human individuals. Study outcomes and limitations: The expectation was that sequencing depth would affect clonotype sharing among donors.

This clone has a handful of counts. Its antigen is not known. This CDR3 has 18 residues. Germline V gene lookup returns CDR1 MNHEY and CDR2 SMNVEV (reference sequence). V gave up 6 bases and J gave up 3 bases, with 27 bases separating them. The assay ran at deep level. Several immunoSEQ plates received, in even portions, the genomic DNA of each subset. Template for every sorted-subset replicate PCR totaled approximately 0.2 ug DNA, approximately 30,000 T cell genomes. Clones were sequenced by immunoSEQ multiplex PCR, and TCRdb holds only the in-frame ones, with some missing. The sample carries 1 million to 1.3 million clones, 75% to 85% recorded once.

This TCR came from a man aged 18 to 29 in good health. Some clones in this sample may be carry-over from other donors' samples. The sequenced sample consisted of memory CD4+ T cells from PBMCs. Subset noted: CD45RA-negative fraction. The rearrangement uses TRBV27 and TRBJ2-7; D possibly corresponds to TRBD2 (7 bases). The CDR3 sequence is CASRGGRISGADYYEQYF. DNA for the CDR3: TGTGCCAGCAGGGGGGGGAGAATTTCAGGGGCCGACTACTACGAGCAGTACTTC.